This is a list of T cell receptor beta chains from one sample in a study of T-cell memory formation after mild COVID-19. MiXCR, run by TCRdb on the 5' RACE reads, gives a single entry per CDR3 protein. The sample lists 500,000 to 650,000 distinct CDR3 sequences, less than 25% seen once, with 8.4% in the top ten. Material: PBMCs or a T cell subset sorted from them (not recorded which). These receptor sequences come from an adult woman who had mild COVID-19 (a few samples of this study predate the infection). Cell type and time point are not known. CDR3s include the opening cysteine and the closing phenylalanine or tryptophan. Fields, in order: CDR3 protein, CDR3 DNA, V gene, J gene, D gene, clone size. The D gene is left open where the match is weak. Size values are once, few and many counts, or a class for expanded clones, and some rows have none.

CDR3: CASGLSPFSYNEQFF
DNA: TGTGCCAGCGGGCTTTCCCCATTCTCCTACAATGAGCAGTTCTTC
V: TRBV7-2
J: TRBJ2-1
D: .
size: few

CDR3: CSAQGQGASYGYTF
DNA: TGCAGTGCTCAGGGACAGGGGGCCTCTTATGGCTACACCTTC
V: TRBV20-1
J: TRBJ1-2
D: TRBD1
size: .

CDR3: CASSRVRQPQHF
DNA: TGTGCCAGCTCCAGGGTGCGTCAGCCCCAGCATTTT
V: TRBV6-2/TRBV6-3
J: TRBJ1-5
D: .
size: .

CDR3: CASSLPTGKEETQYF
DNA: TGTGCCAGCAGCTTACCGACAGGGAAGGAAGAGACCCAGTACTTC
V: TRBV7-9
J: TRBJ2-5
D: TRBD1
size: few

CDR3: CASSFGQKNEKLFF
DNA: TGTGCCAGCAGCTTCGGACAGAAAAATGAAAAACTGTTTTTT
V: TRBV7-9
J: TRBJ1-4
D: .
size: .

CDR3: CATSDLDRGSTDTQYF
DNA: TGTGCCACCAGTGACCTGGACAGGGGGAGCACAGATACGCAGTATTTT
V: TRBV24-1
J: TRBJ2-3
D: TRBD1
size: few

CDR3: CSARSPPEGLETQYF
DNA: TGCAGTGCTAGATCCCCACCGGAAGGGTTAGAGACCCAGTACTTC
V: TRBV20-1
J: TRBJ2-5
D: .
size: .

CDR3: CASSLSPTGSSTEAFF
DNA: TGTGCCAGTAGTCTTTCCCCGACTGGTTCTAGCACTGAAGCTTTCTTT
V: TRBV19
J: TRBJ1-1
D: .
size: .

CDR3: CASSPDRYSYEQYF
DNA: TGTGCCAGCTCACCCGACCGATACTCCTACGAGCAGTACTTC
V: TRBV18
J: TRBJ2-7
D: .
size: .

CDR3: CASGTEAFF
DNA: TGTGCCAGCGGCACTGAAGCTTTCTTT
V: TRBV2
J: TRBJ1-1
D: .
size: few

CDR3: CASSVVGAGTDTQYF
DNA: TGTGCCAGCAGCGTAGTAGGGGCTGGCACAGATACGCAGTATTTT
V: TRBV9
J: TRBJ2-3
D: .
size: .

CDR3: CASGTSGLDTQYF
DNA: TGTGCCTCCGGGACCAGCGGTTTAGATACGCAGTATTTT
V: TRBV10-3
J: TRBJ2-3
D: .
size: many

CDR3: CASSPSQLPPLHF
DNA: TGTGCCAGTAGTCCCTCACAGTTACCACCCCTCCACTTT
V: TRBV19
J: TRBJ1-6
D: .
size: .

CDR3: CASSLGRESDTQYF
DNA: TGTGCCAGTAGCCTCGGGCGGGAGTCAGATACGCAGTATTTT
V: TRBV19
J: TRBJ2-3
D: TRBD2
size: many

CDR3: CASSPPVGEQFF
DNA: TGTGCCAGCTCACCGCCAGTTGGTGAGCAGTTCTTC
V: TRBV18
J: TRBJ2-1
D: .
size: many

CDR3: CASSHRDRVYGYTF
DNA: TGTGCCAGCAGCCACCGGGACAGGGTCTATGGCTACACCTTC
V: TRBV3-1
J: TRBJ1-2
D: TRBD1
size: few

CDR3: CASSFSFLAGGAPEAFF
DNA: TGTGCCAGCAGCTTCTCCTTTTTAGCGGGGGGCGCGCCTGAAGCTTTCTTT
V: TRBV5-5
J: TRBJ1-1
D: .
size: few

CDR3: CASSNYARTGGNYEQYF
DNA: TGTGCCAGCAGCAACTATGCCCGGACCGGAGGAAACTACGAGCAGTACTTC
V: TRBV4-2
J: TRBJ2-7
D: .
size: few

CDR3: CASSLGVRSYEQYF
DNA: TGTGCCAGCAGCTTAGGAGTCAGATCCTACGAGCAGTACTTC
V: TRBV7-8
J: TRBJ2-7
D: .
size: few

CDR3: CASSLMGQPQHF
DNA: TGTGCCAGCAGCTTAATGGGTCAGCCCCAGCATTTT
V: TRBV7-9
J: TRBJ1-5
D: .
size: .

CDR3: CASSFSFEQFF
DNA: TGTGCCAGCAGTTTCTCCTTTGAGCAGTTCTTC
V: TRBV12-3/TRBV12-4
J: TRBJ2-1
D: .
size: .

CDR3: CASSLGTGVSGANVLTF
DNA: TGTGCCAGCAGCCTCGGGACAGGTGTCTCTGGGGCCAACGTCCTGACTTTC
V: TRBV6-5
J: TRBJ2-6
D: TRBD1
size: .

CDR3: CAWSAGTGTTGELFF
DNA: TGTGCCTGGTCGGCCGGGACAGGGACCACCGGGGAGCTGTTTTTT
V: TRBV30
J: TRBJ2-2
D: TRBD1
size: .

CDR3: CASSATSGGFRTDTQYF
DNA: TGCGCCAGCAGCGCCACTAGCGGGGGTTTCCGCACAGATACGCAGTATTTT
V: TRBV5-1
J: TRBJ2-3
D: TRBD2
size: few

CDR3: CASSYPDGVEYEQYF
DNA: TGTGCCAGCAGTTACCCCGACGGGGTGGAGTACGAGCAGTACTTC
V: TRBV6-2/TRBV6-3
J: TRBJ2-7
D: .
size: few

CDR3: CASSYAAAQGGYTF
DNA: TGTGCCAGTAGTTATGCCGCCGCGCAGGGAGGCTACACCTTC
V: TRBV19
J: TRBJ1-2
D: .
size: .

CDR3: CASTQAAGAYEQYF
DNA: TGTGCCAGCACCCAAGCAGCGGGGGCCTACGAGCAGTACTTC
V: TRBV3-1
J: TRBJ2-7
D: TRBD2
size: few

CDR3: CASSLNFVGGPRDEQYF
DNA: TGTGCCAGCAGCTTGAACTTTGTGGGAGGGCCTAGAGACGAGCAGTACTTC
V: TRBV7-8
J: TRBJ2-7
D: TRBD2
size: few

CDR3: CASTPSPGQRVSGANVLTF
DNA: TGTGCCAGCACCCCATCTCCGGGACAGCGAGTCTCTGGGGCCAACGTCCTGACTTTC
V: TRBV27
J: TRBJ2-6
D: TRBD1
size: .

CDR3: CASSQIGGMVAKLFF
DNA: TGCGCCAGCAGCCAAATTGGCGGGATGGTGGCAAAACTGTTTTTT
V: TRBV4-1
J: TRBJ1-4
D: .
size: .

CDR3: CASSLPDRAYGYTF
DNA: TGTGCCAGCAGCCTACCGGACAGGGCTTATGGCTACACCTTC
V: TRBV7-9
J: TRBJ1-2
D: TRBD1
size: .

CDR3: CASSGTGGFSSYGYTF
DNA: TGTGCCAGCAGCGGGACAGGGGGCTTCTCTAGCTATGGCTACACCTTC
V: TRBV12-3/TRBV12-4
J: TRBJ1-2
D: TRBD1
size: .

CDR3: CASSVGTSTLETQYF
DNA: TGTGCCAGCAGCGTAGGAACTAGCACTTTGGAGACCCAGTACTTC
V: TRBV9
J: TRBJ2-5
D: .
size: .

CDR3: CATSDLGGDRAEQFF
DNA: TGTGCCACCAGTGATTTGGGCGGGGACCGGGCTGAGCAGTTCTTC
V: TRBV24-1
J: TRBJ2-1
D: .
size: .

CDR3: CASRDSGYNEQFF
DNA: TGTGCCAGCAGGGACAGCGGGTACAATGAGCAGTTCTTC
V: TRBV12-3/TRBV12-4
J: TRBJ2-1
D: .
size: many

CDR3: CASSQSLGGYEQYF
DNA: TGCGCCAGCAGCCAGTCGTTGGGGGGCTACGAGCAGTACTTC
V: TRBV4-3
J: TRBJ2-7
D: .
size: .

CDR3: CASSSQRERGGELFF
DNA: TGTGCCAGCAGTTCACAGCGGGAGAGAGGCGGGGAGCTGTTTTTT
V: TRBV6-5
J: TRBJ2-2
D: TRBD2
size: few

CDR3: CASSVARLAGDNEQFF
DNA: TGTGCCAGCAGCGTAGCTCGGTTAGCGGGAGACAATGAGCAGTTCTTC
V: TRBV9
J: TRBJ2-1
D: TRBD2
size: .

CDR3: CASSGYRGHRLQETQYF
DNA: TGTGCCAGCTCAGGATACAGGGGGCATCGTTTGCAAGAGACCCAGTACTTC
V: TRBV18
J: TRBJ2-5
D: TRBD1
size: .

CDR3: CASSLGPGVNYGYTF
DNA: TGTGCCAGCAGTTTAGGGCCCGGGGTTAACTATGGCTACACCTTC
V: TRBV27
J: TRBJ1-2
D: .
size: few

CDR3: CASSSGSVDTQYF
DNA: TGCGCCAGCAGCTCCGGTTCGGTGGATACGCAGTATTTT
V: TRBV5-1
J: TRBJ2-3
D: .
size: few

CDR3: CASSRLGSTDTQYF
DNA: TGTGCCAGCAGCCGCCTAGGGAGCACAGATACGCAGTATTTT
V: TRBV7-2
J: TRBJ2-3
D: .
size: .

CDR3: CASSFPTGSTDTQYF
DNA: TGTGCCAGCAGCTTCCCGACAGGGAGCACAGATACGCAGTATTTT
V: TRBV5-5
J: TRBJ2-3
D: TRBD1
size: .

CDR3: CASSGGLAEKLHEQYF
DNA: TGTGCCAGCAGCGGGGGACTAGCGGAGAAGCTCCACGAGCAGTACTTC
V: TRBV5-4
J: TRBJ2-7
D: TRBD2
size: few

CDR3: CASSQATGAGNEQFF
DNA: TGCGCCAGCAGCCAAGCGACAGGGGCAGGCAATGAGCAGTTCTTC
V: TRBV4-1
J: TRBJ2-1
D: TRBD1
size: .

CDR3: CASSPLRTSNRYEQYF
DNA: TGTGCCAGCTCACCACTACGGACTAGTAACCGCTACGAGCAGTACTTC
V: TRBV18
J: TRBJ2-7
D: TRBD2
size: few

CDR3: CASSRRGIYEQYF
DNA: TGTGCCAGCAGCCGCCGGGGGATCTACGAGCAGTACTTC
V: TRBV3-1
J: TRBJ2-7
D: .
size: few

CDR3: CASSPSGETFQPQHF
DNA: TGTGCCAGCAGCCCATCAGGCGAGACCTTTCAGCCCCAGCATTTT
V: TRBV3-1
J: TRBJ1-5
D: .
size: once

CDR3: CASSARDRSNTGELFF
DNA: TGTGCCAGCAGCGCCAGGGACAGGTCGAACACCGGGGAGCTGTTTTTT
V: TRBV7-9
J: TRBJ2-2
D: TRBD1
size: many

CDR3: CSAVRGPLNTGELFF
DNA: TGCAGTGCTGTAAGGGGACCCTTGAACACCGGGGAGCTGTTTTTT
V: TRBV20-1
J: TRBJ2-2
D: .
size: few

CDR3: CASSTGLAATYEQYF
DNA: TGTGCCAGCAGTACAGGACTAGCGGCTACCTACGAGCAGTACTTC
V: TRBV6-2/TRBV6-3
J: TRBJ2-7
D: TRBD2
size: .

CDR3: CNPRQERVADTEAFF
DNA: TGTAACCCGAGACAGGAGAGGGTGGCGGACACTGAAGCTTTCTTT
V: TRBV6-4
J: TRBJ1-1
D: .
size: few

CDR3: CASSFTGTGIYEQYF
DNA: TGTGCCAGCAGCTTCACCGGGACAGGGATATACGAGCAGTACTTC
V: TRBV5-5
J: TRBJ2-7
D: TRBD1
size: few

CDR3: CASSLAGTGAQPQHF
DNA: TGTGCCAGCAGCTTAGCCGGGACAGGGGCTCAGCCCCAGCATTTT
V: TRBV7-8
J: TRBJ1-5
D: TRBD1
size: few

CDR3: CSASNRGNYGYTF
DNA: TGCAGTGCTAGTAACAGGGGGAACTATGGCTACACCTTC
V: TRBV20-1
J: TRBJ1-2
D: TRBD1
size: few

CDR3: CASSYSGLEVTEAFF
DNA: TGTGCCAGCAGTTACTCGGGGCTCGAAGTCACTGAAGCTTTCTTT
V: TRBV6-2/TRBV6-3
J: TRBJ1-1
D: .
size: .

CDR3: CASSPERGPTYEQYF
DNA: TGTGCCAGCAGTCCAGAACGGGGCCCCACCTACGAGCAGTACTTC
V: TRBV12-3/TRBV12-4
J: TRBJ2-7
D: .
size: .

CDR3: CASKRWGQGEDTQYF
DNA: TGCGCCAGCAAAAGGTGGGGACAGGGGGAAGATACGCAGTATTTT
V: TRBV5-1
J: TRBJ2-3
D: TRBD1
size: few